This TCR beta chain was sequenced during a study of Ad26.COV2.S vaccination and SARS-CoV-2 variants. Study results and caveats: Comparability of non-spike TCR breadth was observed across vaccine and placebo recipients.

Only in-frame clones appear in the TCRdb table, and some are missing; sequencing was by immunoSEQ multiplex PCR. The sample records 350,000 to 600,000 clones, approximately 90% being singletons. The sample's treatment: around 19 received Ad26.COV2.S at low or high dose, single or two shots; roughly five received placebo; per-sample allocation not given. Day 63 following the first vaccine or placebo injection was when the samples were taken. This vaccine is an Ad26 vector that expresses the Wuhan-strain SARS-CoV-2 spike. This clone showed up just a few times. Its antigen remains unknown. This CDR3 has 12 residues. The germline V gene has CDR1 SQVTM and CDR2 ANQGSEA. V was pared by 3 bases and J by 0 bases, with 4 bases between.

Sequencing was performed on peripheral blood, taken in a trial of Ad26.COV2.S vaccine versus placebo. The TCR sequence derives from a person between 18 and 59 years old who received the Ad26.COV2.S COVID-19 vaccine or a placebo. The chain recombines TRBV29-1 with TRBJ2-3; no reliable D call. The CDR3 sequence is CSVDWSTDTQYF. In DNA, the CDR3 is TGCAGCGTTGATTGGAGCACAGATACGCAGTATTTT.